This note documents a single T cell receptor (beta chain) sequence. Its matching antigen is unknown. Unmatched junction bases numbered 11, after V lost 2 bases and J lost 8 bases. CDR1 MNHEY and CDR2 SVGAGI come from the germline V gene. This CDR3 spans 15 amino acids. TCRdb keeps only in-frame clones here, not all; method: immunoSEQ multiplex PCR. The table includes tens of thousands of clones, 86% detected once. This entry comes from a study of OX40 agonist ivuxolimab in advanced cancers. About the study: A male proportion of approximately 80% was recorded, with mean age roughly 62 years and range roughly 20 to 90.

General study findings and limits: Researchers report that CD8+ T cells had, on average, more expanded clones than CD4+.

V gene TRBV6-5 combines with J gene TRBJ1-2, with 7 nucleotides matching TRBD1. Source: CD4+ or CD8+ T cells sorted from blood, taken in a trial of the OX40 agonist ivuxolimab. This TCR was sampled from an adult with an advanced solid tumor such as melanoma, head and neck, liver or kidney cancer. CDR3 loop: CASSYATGRSGGYTF. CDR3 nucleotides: TGTGCCAGCAGTTACGCGACAGGGAGGAGCGGCGGCTACACCTTC.